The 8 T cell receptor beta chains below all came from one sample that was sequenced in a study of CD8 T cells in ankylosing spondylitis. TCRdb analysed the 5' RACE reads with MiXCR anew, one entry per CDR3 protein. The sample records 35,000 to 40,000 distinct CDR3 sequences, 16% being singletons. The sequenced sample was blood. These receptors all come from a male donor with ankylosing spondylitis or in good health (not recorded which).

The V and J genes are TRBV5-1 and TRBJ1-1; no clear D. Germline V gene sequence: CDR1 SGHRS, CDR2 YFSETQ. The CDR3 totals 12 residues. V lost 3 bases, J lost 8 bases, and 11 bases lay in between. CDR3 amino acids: CASSYGRAEAFF. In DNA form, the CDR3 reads TGCGCCAGCAGCTACGGACGAGCCGAAGCTTTCTTT.

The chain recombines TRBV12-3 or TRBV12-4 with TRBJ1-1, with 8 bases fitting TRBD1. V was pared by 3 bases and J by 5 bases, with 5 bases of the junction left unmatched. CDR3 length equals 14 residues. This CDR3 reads CASSFRTGITEAFF. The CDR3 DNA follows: TGTGCCAGCAGTTTCAGGACAGGGATAACTGAAGCTTTCTTT.

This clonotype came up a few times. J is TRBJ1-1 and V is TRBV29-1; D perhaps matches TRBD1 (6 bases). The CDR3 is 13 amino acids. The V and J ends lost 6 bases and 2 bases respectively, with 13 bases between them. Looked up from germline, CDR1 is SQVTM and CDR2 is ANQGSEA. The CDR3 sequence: CSVRTDLNTEAFF. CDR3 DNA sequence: TGCAGCGTACGGACAGATCTAAACACTGAAGCTTTCTTT.

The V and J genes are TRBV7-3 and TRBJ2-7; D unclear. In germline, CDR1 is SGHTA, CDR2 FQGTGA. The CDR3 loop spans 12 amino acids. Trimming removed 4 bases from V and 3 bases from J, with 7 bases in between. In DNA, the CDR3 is TGTGCCAGCAGCTACAAACTCTACGAGCAGTACTTC. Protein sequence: CASSYKLYEQYF.

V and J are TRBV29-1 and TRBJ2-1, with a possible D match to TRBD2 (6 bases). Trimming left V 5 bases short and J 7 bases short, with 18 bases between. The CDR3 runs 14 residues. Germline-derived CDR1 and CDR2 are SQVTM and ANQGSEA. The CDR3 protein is CSVQTSGGENEQFF. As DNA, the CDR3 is TGCAGCGTTCAGACTAGTGGGGGAGAGAATGAGCAGTTCTTC.

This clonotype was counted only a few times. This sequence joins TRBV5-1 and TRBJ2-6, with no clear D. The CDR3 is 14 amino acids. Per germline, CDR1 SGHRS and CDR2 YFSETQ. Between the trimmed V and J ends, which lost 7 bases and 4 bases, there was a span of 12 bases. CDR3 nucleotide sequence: TGCGCCAGCGGCCCCGGAACAGGGGCCAACGTCCTGACTTTC. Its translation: CASGPGTGANVLTF.

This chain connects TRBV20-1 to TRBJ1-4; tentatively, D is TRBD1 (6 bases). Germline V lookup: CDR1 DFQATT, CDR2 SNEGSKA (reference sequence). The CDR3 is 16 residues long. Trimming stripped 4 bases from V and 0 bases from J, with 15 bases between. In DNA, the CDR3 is TGCAGTGCTAACAAAGCGGGGGCCGCAACTAATGAAAAACTGTTTTTT. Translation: CSANKAGAATNEKLFF.

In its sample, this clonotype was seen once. The CDR3 loop is CASSLDPGGYNEQFF. The CDR3 nucleotides read TGCGCCAGCAGCTTGGACCCGGGGGGGTACAATGAGCAGTTCTTC. The genes are TRBV5-1 and TRBJ2-1; TRBD2 matches 8 bases. The junction had 3 bases not matched to a gene; V was cut back by 0 bases and J by 4 bases. Germline values: CDR1 SGHRS, CDR2 YFSETQ. The CDR3 runs 15 residues.